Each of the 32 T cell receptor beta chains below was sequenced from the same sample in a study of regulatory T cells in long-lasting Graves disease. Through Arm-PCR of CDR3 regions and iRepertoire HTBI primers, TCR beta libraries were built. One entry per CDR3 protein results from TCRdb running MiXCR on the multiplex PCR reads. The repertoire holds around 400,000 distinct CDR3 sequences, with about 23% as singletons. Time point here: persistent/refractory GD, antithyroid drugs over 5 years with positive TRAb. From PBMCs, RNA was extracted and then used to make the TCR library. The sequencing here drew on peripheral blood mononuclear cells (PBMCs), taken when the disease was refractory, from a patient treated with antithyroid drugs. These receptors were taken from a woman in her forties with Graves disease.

The DNA of the CDR3 is TGTGCCAGCAGCTTAGTTTCAGGACAGGGGGCGAACGAGCAGTACTTC. Its translation: CASSLVSGQGANEQYF. The chain employs TRBV7-9 and TRBJ2-7; 11 positions agree with TRBD1. Germline V gene sequence: CDR1 SEHNR, CDR2 FQNEAQ (reference sequence). The length of the CDR3 is 16 residues. V lost 1 base and J lost 5; bases outside the gene matches: 7.

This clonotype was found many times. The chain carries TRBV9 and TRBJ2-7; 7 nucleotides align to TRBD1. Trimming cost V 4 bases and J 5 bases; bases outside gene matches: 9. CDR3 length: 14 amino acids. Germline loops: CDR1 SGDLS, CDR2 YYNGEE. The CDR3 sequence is CASSPRTGAHEQYF. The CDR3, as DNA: TGTGCCAGCAGCCCACGTACAGGGGCCCACGAGCAGTACTTC.

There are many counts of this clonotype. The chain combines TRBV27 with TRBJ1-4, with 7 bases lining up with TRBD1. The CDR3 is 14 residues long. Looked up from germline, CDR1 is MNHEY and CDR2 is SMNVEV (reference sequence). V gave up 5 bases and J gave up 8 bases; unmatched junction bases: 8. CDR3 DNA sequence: TGTGCCAGCAGTGCCCGGGACAGTAAGGAAAAACTGTTTTTT. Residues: CASSARDSKEKLFF. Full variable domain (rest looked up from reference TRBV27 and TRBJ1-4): EAQVTQNPRYLITVTGKKLTVTCSQNMNHEYMSWYRQDPGLGLRQIYYSMNVEVTDKGDVPEGYKVSRKEKRNFPLILESPSPNQTSLYFCASSARDSKEKLFFGSGTQLSVL.

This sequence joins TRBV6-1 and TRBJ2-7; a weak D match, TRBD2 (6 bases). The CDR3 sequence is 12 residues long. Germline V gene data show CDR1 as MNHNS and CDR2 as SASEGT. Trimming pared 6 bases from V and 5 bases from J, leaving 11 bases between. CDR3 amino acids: CASSGSPHEQYF. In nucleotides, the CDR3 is TGTGCCAGCAGCGGGAGTCCCCACGAGCAGTACTTC.

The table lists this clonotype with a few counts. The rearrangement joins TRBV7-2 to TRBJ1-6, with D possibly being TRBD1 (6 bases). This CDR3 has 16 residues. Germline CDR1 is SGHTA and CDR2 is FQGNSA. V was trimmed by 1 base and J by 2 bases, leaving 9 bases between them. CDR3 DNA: TGTGCCAGCAGCTTAGGCCCAGGGGCCTATAATTCACCCCTCCACTTT. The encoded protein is CASSLGPGAYNSPLHF.

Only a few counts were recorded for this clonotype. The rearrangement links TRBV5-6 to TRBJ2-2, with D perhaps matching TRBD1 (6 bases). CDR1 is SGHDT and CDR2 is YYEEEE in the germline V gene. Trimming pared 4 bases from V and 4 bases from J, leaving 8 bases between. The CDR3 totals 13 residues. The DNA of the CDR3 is TGTGCCAGCAGCCAGGACAGCACCGGGGAGCTGTTTTTT. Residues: CASSQDSTGELFF.

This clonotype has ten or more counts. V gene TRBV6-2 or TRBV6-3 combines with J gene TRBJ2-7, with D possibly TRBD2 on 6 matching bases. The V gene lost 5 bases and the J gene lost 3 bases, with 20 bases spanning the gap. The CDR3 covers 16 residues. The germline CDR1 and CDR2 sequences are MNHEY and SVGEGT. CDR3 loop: CASSESQGGPYYEQYF. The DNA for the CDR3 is TGTGCCAGCAGTGAATCTCAGGGAGGCCCCTACTACGAGCAGTACTTC.

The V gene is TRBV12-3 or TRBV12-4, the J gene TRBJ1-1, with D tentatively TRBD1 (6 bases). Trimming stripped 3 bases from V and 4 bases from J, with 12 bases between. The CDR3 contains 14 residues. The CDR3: CASSLPGVGTEAFF. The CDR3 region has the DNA TGTGCCAGCAGTTTGCCAGGGGTGGGCACTGAAGCTTTCTTT.

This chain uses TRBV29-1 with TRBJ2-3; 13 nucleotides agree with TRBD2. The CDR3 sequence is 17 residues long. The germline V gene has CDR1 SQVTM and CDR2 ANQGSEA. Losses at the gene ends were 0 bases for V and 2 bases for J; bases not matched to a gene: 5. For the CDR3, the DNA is TGCAGCGTTGAAGATCTGGGACTAGCGGGGAACACAGATACGCAGTATTTT. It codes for CSVEDLGLAGNTDTQYF.

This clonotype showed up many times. CDR3 nucleotides: TGTGCCAGCACCACGTCGACGGGCCTCACCGGGGAGCTGTTTTTT. Translation gives CASTTSTGLTGELFF. The chain links TRBV28 to TRBJ2-2; D is unresolved. Trimming pared 7 bases from V and 4 bases from J, leaving 16 bases between. CDR1 is MDHEN and CDR2 is SYDVKM in the germline V gene. The CDR3 is 15 residues long. The complete variable domain, with remaining parts taken from reference TRBV28 and TRBJ2-2, reads DVKVTQSSRYLVKRTGEKVFLECVQDMDHENMFWYRQDPGLGLRLIYFSYDVKMKEKGDIPEGYSVSREKKERFSLILESASTNQTSMYLCASTTSTGLTGELFFGEGSRLTVL.

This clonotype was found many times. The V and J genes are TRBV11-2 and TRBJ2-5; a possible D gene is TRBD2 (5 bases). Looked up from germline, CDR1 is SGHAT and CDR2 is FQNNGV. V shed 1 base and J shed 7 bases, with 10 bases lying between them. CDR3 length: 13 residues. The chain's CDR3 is CASSLGPAGTQYF. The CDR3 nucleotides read TGTGCCAGCAGCTTAGGGCCTGCGGGGACCCAGTACTTC.

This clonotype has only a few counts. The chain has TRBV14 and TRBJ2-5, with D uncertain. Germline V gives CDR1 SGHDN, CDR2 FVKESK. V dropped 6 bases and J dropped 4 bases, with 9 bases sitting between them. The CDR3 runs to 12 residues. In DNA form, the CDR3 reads TGTGCCAGCAGAAACAATGGAGAGACCCAGTACTTC. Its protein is CASRNNGETQYF.

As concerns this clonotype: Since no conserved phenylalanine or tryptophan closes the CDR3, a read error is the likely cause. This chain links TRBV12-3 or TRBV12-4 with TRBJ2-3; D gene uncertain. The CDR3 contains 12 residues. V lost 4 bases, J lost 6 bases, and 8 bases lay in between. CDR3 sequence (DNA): TGTGCCAGCAGTTCCCCCGGGGATACGCAGTATTCT. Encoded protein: CASSSPGDTQYS.

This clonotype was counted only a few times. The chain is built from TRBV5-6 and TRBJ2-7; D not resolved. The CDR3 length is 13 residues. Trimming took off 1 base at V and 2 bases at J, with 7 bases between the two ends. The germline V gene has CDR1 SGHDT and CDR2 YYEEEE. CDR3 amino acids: CASSLYPTYEQYF. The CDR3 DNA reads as TGTGCCAGCAGCTTGTATCCCACCTACGAGCAGTACTTC.

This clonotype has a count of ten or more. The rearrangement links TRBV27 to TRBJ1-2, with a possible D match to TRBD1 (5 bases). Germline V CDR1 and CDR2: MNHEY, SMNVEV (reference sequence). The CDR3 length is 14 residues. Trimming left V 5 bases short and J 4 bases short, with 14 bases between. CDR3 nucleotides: TGTGCCAGCAGTAGGAGGGACGGAATCTATGGCTACACCTTC. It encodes CASSRRDGIYGYTF.

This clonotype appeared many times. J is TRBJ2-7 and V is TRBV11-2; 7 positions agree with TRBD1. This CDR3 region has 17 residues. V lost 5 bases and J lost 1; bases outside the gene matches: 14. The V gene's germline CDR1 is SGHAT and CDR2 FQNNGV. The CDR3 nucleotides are TGTGCCAGCAGCCCCTTTACCCTACAGGGGTTGTCCTACGAGCAGTACTTC. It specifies CASSPFTLQGLSYEQYF.

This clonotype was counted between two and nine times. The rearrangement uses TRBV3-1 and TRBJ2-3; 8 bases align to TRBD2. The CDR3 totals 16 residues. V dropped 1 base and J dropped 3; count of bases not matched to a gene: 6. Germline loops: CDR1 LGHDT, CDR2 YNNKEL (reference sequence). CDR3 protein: CASSQGLAIGTDTQYF. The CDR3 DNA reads TGTGCCAGCAGCCAAGGACTAGCGATTGGGACAGATACGCAGTATTTT.

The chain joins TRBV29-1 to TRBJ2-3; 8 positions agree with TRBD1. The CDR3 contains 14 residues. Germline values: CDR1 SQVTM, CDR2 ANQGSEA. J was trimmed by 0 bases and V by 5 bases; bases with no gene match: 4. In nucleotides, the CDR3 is TGCAGCGTTCGCCGGGACAGGAGCACAGATACGCAGTATTTT. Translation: CSVRRDRSTDTQYF.

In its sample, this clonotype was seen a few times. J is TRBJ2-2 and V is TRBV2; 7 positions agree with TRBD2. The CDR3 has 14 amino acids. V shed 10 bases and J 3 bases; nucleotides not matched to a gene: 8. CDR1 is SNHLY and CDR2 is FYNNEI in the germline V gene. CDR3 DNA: TGTGCCACCACGGGGGGTTGGGACACCGGGGAGCTGTTTTTT. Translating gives CATTGGWDTGELFF.

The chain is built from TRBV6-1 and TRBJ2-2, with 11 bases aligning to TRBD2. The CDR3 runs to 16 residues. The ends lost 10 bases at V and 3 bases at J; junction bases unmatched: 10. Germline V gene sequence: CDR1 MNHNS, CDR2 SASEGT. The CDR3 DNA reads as TGTGCCACGACGACCCGACTAGCGGGATACACCGGGGAGCTGTTTTTT. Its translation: CATTTRLAGYTGELFF.

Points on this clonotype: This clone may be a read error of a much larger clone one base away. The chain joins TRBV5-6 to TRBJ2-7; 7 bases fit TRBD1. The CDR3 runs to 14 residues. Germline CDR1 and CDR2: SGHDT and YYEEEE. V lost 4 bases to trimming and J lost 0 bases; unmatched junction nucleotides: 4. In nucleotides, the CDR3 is TGTGCCAGCAGCGCCGGGACAGCCTCCTACGAGCAGTACTTC. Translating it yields CASSAGTASYEQYF.

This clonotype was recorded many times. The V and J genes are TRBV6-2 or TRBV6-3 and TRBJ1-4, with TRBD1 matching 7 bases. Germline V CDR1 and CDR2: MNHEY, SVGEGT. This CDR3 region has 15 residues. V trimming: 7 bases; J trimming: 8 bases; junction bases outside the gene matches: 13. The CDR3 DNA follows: TGTGCCAGCAAGAATGCGGAGGGGGCTTGGGAAAAACTGTTTTTT. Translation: CASKNAEGAWEKLFF.

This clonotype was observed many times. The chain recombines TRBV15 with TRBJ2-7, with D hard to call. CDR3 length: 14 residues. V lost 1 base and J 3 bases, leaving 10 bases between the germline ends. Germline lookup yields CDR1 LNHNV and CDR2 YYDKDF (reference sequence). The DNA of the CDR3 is TGTGCCACCAGCAGAGGAAATGGCTACTACGAGCAGTACTTC. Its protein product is CATSRGNGYYEQYF.

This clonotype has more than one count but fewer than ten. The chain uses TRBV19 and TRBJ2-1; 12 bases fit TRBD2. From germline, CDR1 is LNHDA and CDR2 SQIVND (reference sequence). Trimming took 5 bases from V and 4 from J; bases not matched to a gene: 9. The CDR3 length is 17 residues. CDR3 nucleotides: TGTGCCAGTAGTCGGTCAACTAGCGGGAGGATGTACAATGAGCAGTTCTTC. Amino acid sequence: CASSRSTSGRMYNEQFF.

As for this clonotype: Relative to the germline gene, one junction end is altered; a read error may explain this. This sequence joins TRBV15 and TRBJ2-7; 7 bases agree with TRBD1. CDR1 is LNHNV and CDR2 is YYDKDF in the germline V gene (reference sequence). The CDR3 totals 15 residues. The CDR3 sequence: CATSRDLTGTGEQCF. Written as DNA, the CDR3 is TGTGCCACCAGCAGAGATTTGACAGGGACCGGCGAGCAGTGCTTC.

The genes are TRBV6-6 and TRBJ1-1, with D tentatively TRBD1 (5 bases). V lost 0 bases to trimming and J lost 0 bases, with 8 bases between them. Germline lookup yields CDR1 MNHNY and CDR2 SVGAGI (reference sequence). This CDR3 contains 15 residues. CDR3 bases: TGTGCCAGCAGTTACTCGATAGGGGTGAACACTGAAGCTTTCTTT. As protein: CASSYSIGVNTEAFF.

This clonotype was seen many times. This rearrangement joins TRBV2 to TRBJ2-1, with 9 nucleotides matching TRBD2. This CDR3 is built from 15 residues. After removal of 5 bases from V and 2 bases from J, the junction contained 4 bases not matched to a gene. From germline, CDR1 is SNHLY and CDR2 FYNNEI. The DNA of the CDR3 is TGTGCCAGCAGTAAGGCTAGCGGGACCTACAATGAGCAGTTCTTC. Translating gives CASSKASGTYNEQFF.

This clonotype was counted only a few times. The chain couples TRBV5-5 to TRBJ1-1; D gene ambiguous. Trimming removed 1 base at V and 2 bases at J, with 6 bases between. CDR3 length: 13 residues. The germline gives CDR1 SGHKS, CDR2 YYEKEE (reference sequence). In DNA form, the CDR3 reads TGTGCCAGCAGCTTGAGATCAAACACTGAAGCTTTCTTT. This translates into CASSLRSNTEAFF.

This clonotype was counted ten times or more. CDR3 loop: CASSGRAQGDPGLSPLHF. The CDR3 nucleotides are TGTGCCAGCAGTGGGAGGGCACAGGGAGACCCAGGTCTCTCACCCCTCCACTTT. The genes are TRBV25-1 and TRBJ1-6; the D gene is possibly TRBD1 (6 bases). V dropped 4 bases and J dropped 10 bases, with 26 bases sitting between them. The CDR3 contains 18 residues. The germline CDR1 and CDR2 sequences are MGHDK and SYGVNS.

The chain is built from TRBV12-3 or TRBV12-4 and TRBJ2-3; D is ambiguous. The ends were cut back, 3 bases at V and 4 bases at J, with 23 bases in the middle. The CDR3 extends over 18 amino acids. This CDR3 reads CASSFIGWGPTDADTQYF. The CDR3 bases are TGTGCCAGCAGTTTTATCGGGTGGGGTCCCACTGATGCAGATACGCAGTATTTT.

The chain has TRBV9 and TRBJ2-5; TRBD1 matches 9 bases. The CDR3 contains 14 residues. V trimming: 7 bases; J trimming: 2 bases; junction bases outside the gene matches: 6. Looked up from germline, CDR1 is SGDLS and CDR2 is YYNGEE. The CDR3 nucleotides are TGTGCCAGCTCGACAGGGGGACTTCAAGAGACCCAGTACTTC. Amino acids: CASSTGGLQETQYF.

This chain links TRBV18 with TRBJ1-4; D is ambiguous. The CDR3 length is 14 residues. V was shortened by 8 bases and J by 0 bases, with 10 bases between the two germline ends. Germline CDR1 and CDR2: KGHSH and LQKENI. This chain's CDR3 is CASASDPTNEKLFF. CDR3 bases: TGTGCCAGCGCATCGGATCCAACTAATGAAAAACTGTTTTTT.